Shown below are 3 T cell receptor beta chains from a single sample sequenced in a study of a mutant IDH1 vaccine in newly diagnosed glioma. TCRdb's copy holds only in-frame clones and misses some; the assay was immunoSEQ multiplex PCR. The data contain around 61,000 clones, 75% of them singletons. These receptors have no known antigen. Time point in this sample: week 47, end of study. All doses held 300 ug of mutant IDH1 20-mer peptide, with topical imiquimod. This specimen was PBMCs, taken from a glioma patient whose treatment included an IDH1 peptide vaccine. Receptors originate from a man aged 50 to 60 with glioma.

The chain joins TRBV5-4 to TRBJ2-3; 11 bases align to TRBD2. Germline V gene sequence: CDR1 SGHNT, CDR2 YYREEE (reference sequence). This CDR3 comprises 16 residues. V lost 4 bases to trimming and J lost 2 bases; unmatched junction nucleotides: 6. Here the CDR3 DNA reads TGTGCCAGCAGCGCACGTAGCGGGGGGGCCACAGATACGCAGTATTTT. This translates into CASSARSGGATDTQYF. The complete variable domain, with remaining parts taken from reference TRBV5-4 and TRBJ2-3, reads ETGVTQSPTHLIKTRGQQVTLRCSSQSGHNTVSWYQQALGQGPQFIFQYYREEENGRGNFPPRFSGLQFPNYSSELNVNALELDDSALYLCASSARSGGATDTQYFGPGTRLTVL.

The chain employs TRBV5-1 and TRBJ2-1, with 9 nucleotides matching TRBD2. Losses at the gene ends were 4 bases for V and 7 bases for J; bases not matched to a gene: 12. Germline V lookup: CDR1 SGHRS, CDR2 YFSETQ. The CDR3 length is 16 residues. This CDR3 is CASSLLAGTKGNEQFF. CDR3 bases: TGCGCCAGCAGCCTGCTAGCGGGGACTAAAGGGAATGAGCAGTTCTTC.

The CDR3 reads CASTLRTVLEQYF. The CDR3, as DNA: TGTGCCAGCACCCTAAGAACCGTCCTCGAGCAGTACTTC. The chain recombines TRBV6-1 with TRBJ2-7; the D is unclear. Trimming cost V 7 bases and J 6 bases, with 16 bases left between them. Germline CDR1 reads MNHNS; CDR2 reads SASEGT. This CDR3 has 13 residues.